In its sample, the clone carrying this T cell receptor (beta chain) was seen a few times. This entry belongs to a study of cytomegalovirus exposure and HLA in healthy donors. This CDR3 is built from 15 residues. J gave up 1 base and V 6 bases, and 8 bases lay outside the gene matches. Germline loops: CDR1 MNHEY, CDR2 SVGAGI. Vbeta (60) and Jbeta (13) primers were used in the PCR. Sequencing used immunoSEQ multiplex PCR; TCRdb keeps in-frame clones, though not all of them. This table has 90,000 to 150,000 clones, about 81% appearing once. This rearrangement joins TRBV6-5 to TRBJ1-1; 7 bases match TRBD1. The source of this sequence is a man in his forties or fifties in good health and CMV-seronegative. The sequenced material came from PBMCs. CDR3 in amino acids: CASSRYRQGNTEAFF. The CDR3 region has the DNA TGTGCCAGCAGCCGATATAGACAGGGGAACACTGAAGCTTTCTTT.